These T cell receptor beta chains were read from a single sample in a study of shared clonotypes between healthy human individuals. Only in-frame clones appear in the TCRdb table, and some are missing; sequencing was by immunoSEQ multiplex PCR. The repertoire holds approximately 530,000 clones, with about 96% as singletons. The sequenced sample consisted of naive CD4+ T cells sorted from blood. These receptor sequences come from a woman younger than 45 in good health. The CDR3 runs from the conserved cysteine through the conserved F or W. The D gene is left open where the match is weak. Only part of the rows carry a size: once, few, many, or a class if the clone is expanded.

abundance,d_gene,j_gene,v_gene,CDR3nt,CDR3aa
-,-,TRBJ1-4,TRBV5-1,TGCGCCAGCAGCTTGGCGGTCTCGCCCGCGGCTAATGAAAAACTGTTTTTT,CASSLAVSPAANEKLFF
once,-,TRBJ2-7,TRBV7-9,TGTGCCAGCAGCTTGTTGTGGAGACTCCGAGGGCCCCCCTACGAGCAGTACTTC,CASSLLWRLRGPPYEQYF
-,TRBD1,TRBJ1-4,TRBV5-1,TGCGCCAGCAGCCCCGGGGACAGGATTAATGAAAAACTGTTTTTT,CASSPGDRINEKLFF
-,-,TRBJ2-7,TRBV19,TGTGCCAGTAGTATAGATCCAGATGGGCTCCAGCAGTACTTC,CASSIDPDGLQQYF
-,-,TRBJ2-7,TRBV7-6,TGTGCCAGCAGCTTAGTTGCGTACGAGCAGTACTTC,CASSLVAYEQYF
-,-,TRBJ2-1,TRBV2,TGTGCCAGCATCCGACGACTAGTTGGGCCGCAGTTCTTC,CASIRRLVGPQFF
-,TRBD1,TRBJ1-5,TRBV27,TGTGCCAGCAGCGTGACAGGGGGCGGTCAGCCCCAGCATTTT,CASSVTGGGQPQHF
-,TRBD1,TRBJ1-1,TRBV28,TGTGCCAGCAGCCCGGGACAGGGTAGTGTGGCTTTCTTT,CASSPGQGSVAFF
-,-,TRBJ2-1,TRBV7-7,TGTGCCAGCAGCTTATTAGCGGCCTCCTACAATGAGCAGTTCTTC,CASSLLAASYNEQFF
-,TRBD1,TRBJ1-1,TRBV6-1,TGTGCCAGCAGCCGACAGGGCTTCGGCACTGAAGCTTTCTTT,CASSRQGFGTEAFF
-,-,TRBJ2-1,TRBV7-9,TGTGCCAGCAGCCTAGTATGGGTTCTCAATGAGCAGTTCTTC,CASSLVWVLNEQFF
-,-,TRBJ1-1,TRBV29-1,TGCAGCGTTTTTGTGCGGACTGAAGCTTTCTTT,CSVFVRTEAFF
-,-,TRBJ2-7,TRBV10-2,TGCGCCAGCAGTGATCGGGTGGCGGGACACTACGAGCAGTACTTC,CASSDRVAGHYEQYF
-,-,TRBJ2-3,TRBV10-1,TGCGCCAGCAGCGGCGTCAGTAGAGGTGGCACAGATACGCAGTATTTT,CASSGVSRGGTDTQYF
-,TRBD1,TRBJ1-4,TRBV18,TGTGCCAGCTCACGGGACAGGGTTGGGGAACTGTTTTTT,CASSRDRVGELFF
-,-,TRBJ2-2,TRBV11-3,TGTGCCAGCAGTCCCCGAGCCGGGGAGCTGTTTTTT,CASSPRAGELFF
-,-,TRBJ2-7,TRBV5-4,TGTGCCAGCAGCTCCGGGACGTTGAACTCCTACGAGCAGTACTTC,CASSSGTLNSYEQYF
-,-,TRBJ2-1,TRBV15,TGTGCCACCAGCAGAGATTATGCGGGAATCGCCTACAATGAGCAGTTCTTC,CATSRDYAGIAYNEQFF
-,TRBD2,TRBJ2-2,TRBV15,TGTGCCACCAGCAGAGTGGCGGGAGCCACCGGGGAGCTGTTTTTT,CATSRVAGATGELFF
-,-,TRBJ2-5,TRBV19,TGTGCCAGTAGTATCCCCGGCCTCGGAGAGACCCAGTACTTC,CASSIPGLGETQYF
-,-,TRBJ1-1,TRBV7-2,TGTGCCAGCAGAACAGCCTCTACTGAAGCTTTCTTT,CASRTASTEAFF
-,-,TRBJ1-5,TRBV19,TGTGCCAGTAGTATAGGACATAGCAATCAGCCCCAGCATTTT,CASSIGHSNQPQHF